The source of this T cell receptor beta chain is a study of vaccination and CD4 T cells after COVID-19 (dated by TCRdb to the early 2020s). Study-wide context: Convalescent patients had a positive SARS-CoV-2 result on nasal swab PCR, and of these patients, several had mild disease and one had severe disease. In the convalescent cohort there were six males and four females, among whom were two Hispanic individuals, seven Caucasians, two Asians and one multiracial person. Participants received two doses of either the Pfizer-BioNTech BNT162b2 vaccine (n=8) or the Moderna mRNA-1273 vaccine (n=2). Post-COVID blood samples were collected from convalescent patients a median of approximately 93 days after diagnosis, with a range of roughly 30 to 161 days. The time from the second vaccine dose to post-vaccine blood sampling had a median of roughly 70 days and ranged from roughly 12 to 250 days. The cultures were stimulated with overlapping spike peptide pools from SARS-CoV-2 and from the common cold coronaviruses HCoV-NL63, HCoV-OC43 and HCoV-229E. As controls, cultures received a CEFX viral epitope pool (the positive control), an HIV-1 Nef peptide pool (the negative control), or no peptide at all. In about 11 COVID-19 convalescent patients and several infection-naive healthy vaccine recipients, the spike-specific CD4+ TCR repertoire before mRNA vaccination was compared with the repertoire after mRNA vaccination.

Reading the label with the study, this specimen's treatment or condition is: roughly 10-day PBMC culture with coronavirus spike peptide pools or control peptides (ViraFEST assay). The ViraFEST assay was used in the study, in which antigen-specific T cells were expanded with peptide pools and expanded clonotypes were subsequently identified by TCR sequencing. The convalescent patients' positive SARS-CoV-2 PCR tests fell between March and December 2020, which was before the Alpha, Beta and Delta variants emerged in the United States. PBMCs were cultured at fewer than 2.5 million per well in IMDM supplemented with approximately 5% human AB serum and about 10 IU/ml IL-2, with approximately 10 ug/ml peptide pools added. Half of the culture medium was replaced with fresh IL-2-containing medium on days 3 and 7. After around 11 days of culture, CD4+ T cells were isolated by negative selection using the EasySep CD4+ T cell isolation kit. Ficoll-Paque Plus gradient centrifugation was used to isolate PBMCs from whole blood, and the isolated PBMCs were then either used fresh or cryopreserved at -140C. In general, triplicate wells were set up for every culture condition.

Points the paper makes about the study in general: In convalescent patients, a median around 85% of post-vaccine SARS-CoV-2-reactive clones were detected only after vaccination, and vaccine-specific priming was suggested by this finding. Of the vaccine-specific clones in convalescent patients, 304 of 307, or nearly all, reacted only to SARS-CoV-2 spike and did not cross-react with common cold coronaviruses. The number of convalescent patients in the study was relatively small, and the study did not examine early timepoints following natural infection. The median count of SARS-CoV-2-reactive clonotypes went up from 20 to 25 after infection to around 38 after vaccination, although the change was not significant.

The cysteine opens and the phenylalanine closes a CDR3 of 13 amino acids. Just the 39-base CDR3 DNA is kept, in frame starting at base 1. CDR1 and CDR2 are drawn from the germline V gene: MGHDK, SYGVNS. The junction carries 11 bases between V and J, which are trimmed by 4 bases and 7 bases respectively. Only a few counts were recorded for this clonotype. What this receptor recognizes is not known. No clone much larger than this one lies a single base away; base qualities are absent. Library creation used PCR. At the Johns Hopkins FTIC core, DNA from the cultured CD4+ T cells underwent TCR sequencing with the Oncomine TCR Beta short-read assay. The QIAamp micro DNA kit was used to extract genomic DNA from the cultured CD4+ T cells. Oncomine TCR Beta libraries from cultured CD4+ T cells were pooled using unique dual indexes and sequenced on an Illumina iSeq 100. From the authors' description of their analysis: Non-productive sequences were removed, and CDR3s that did not start with C, did not end with F or W, or were shorter than 7 amino acids were discarded. Antigen-specific clonotypes were identified with the MANAFEST web application by comparing peptide-stimulated wells with reference and other culture wells. Positive clones required FDR below 0.05, an odds ratio above 5, and productive frequency above 0.1% in at least two of three replicate wells. A clonotype counted as cross-reactive if it showed significant expansion both in the SARS-CoV-2 spike wells and in at least one common cold coronavirus spike condition. CDR3 homology was assessed with Levenshtein distances (stringdist) and unrooted phylogenetic trees (ape) in R version 3.6.1. TCRdb handled the public reads itself, with Q25 trimming in fastp and clone calling in MiXCR, and kept productive beta chains. Every CDR3 protein is listed once, alongside the most common genes and DNA of its rows. The V and J calls were not made by the authors but by TCRdb's processing. The sample table lists roughly 15,000 distinct CDR3 sequences, roughly 60% of them with a count of one. The ten largest clones capture 11% of the sample.

The chain is encoded by TRBV25-1 joined to TRBJ1-5, with the identity of the D gene unclear. Sequencing was performed on CD4+ T cells from blood, cultured in vitro. This TCR came from a human donor who had recovered from COVID-19. Here the CDR3 is given as CASSGVGWQPQHF. The nucleotide sequence is TGTGCCAGCAGTGGGGTGGGGTGGCAGCCCCAGCATTTT.